Each of the 21 T cell receptor beta chains below was sequenced from the same sample in a study of T cell clones after liver transplantation. TCRdb's table, derived via immunoSEQ multiplex PCR, lists solely in-frame clones and lacks some. The sample has around 100,000 clones; 82% are singletons. The sample here was CD4+ T cells from blood, taken before liver transplant. These receptors were collected from a human donor who received a liver transplant.

For this clone: The sample carries other DNA sequences with the same CDR3. The chain carries TRBV30 and TRBJ1-1; no clear D. The CDR3 is made up of 11 amino acids. V was pared by 4 bases and J by 8 bases, with 11 bases between. Per the germline V gene, CDR1 is GTSNPN and CDR2 is SVGIG (reference sequence). CDR3 bases: TGTGCCTGGAAGGGAGACTTGGAAGCTTTCTTT. It is translated as CAWKGDLEAFF. Full variable domain (missing parts from reference TRBV30 and TRBJ1-1): SQTIHQWPATLVQPVGSPLSLECTVEGTSNPNLYWYRQAAGRGLQLLFYSVGIGQISSEVPQNLSASRPQDRQFILSSKKLLLSDSGFYLCAWKGDLEAFFGQGTRLTVV.

V usage is TRBV11-1 and J usage is TRBJ2-1; D may be TRBD1 or TRBD2 (5 bases each). The V gene's germline CDR1 is SGHAT and CDR2 FQDESV (reference sequence). Trimming left V 3 bases short and J 4 bases short, with 10 bases between. The CDR3 totals 14 residues. The CDR3 here is CASSFGREYNEQFF. The DNA for the CDR3 is TGTGCCAGCAGCTTCGGCAGGGAGTACAATGAGCAGTTCTTC. Full variable domain (rest looked up from reference TRBV11-1 and TRBJ2-1): EAEVAQSPRYKITEKSQAVAFWCDPISGHATLYWYRQILGQGPELLVQFQDESVVDDSQLPKDRFSAERLKGVDSTLKIQPAELGDSAMYLCASSFGREYNEQFFGPGTRLTVL.

The chain recombines TRBV19 with TRBJ2-2; D is tentatively TRBD1 or TRBD2 (5 bases each). The CDR3 has 18 residues. Germline V lookup: CDR1 LNHDA, CDR2 SQIVND (reference sequence). V was pared by 7 bases and J by 3 bases, with 24 bases between. The CDR3: CASMRGPIRRQHTGELFF. The CDR3 DNA reads as TGTGCCAGTATGAGGGGCCCAATACGACGCCAACACACCGGGGAGCTGTTTTTT.

By share, this clone counts as medium-sized. The gene calls are TRBV18 and TRBJ1-1, with no clear D. The CDR3 loop spans 14 amino acids. The germline CDR1 and CDR2 sequences are KGHSH and LQKENI. Trimming left V 0 bases short and J 2 bases short, with 7 bases between. The chain's CDR3 is CASSPPRLNTEAFF. CDR3 sequence (DNA): TGTGCCAGCTCACCACCCCGGCTAAACACTGAAGCTTTCTTT.

The sample holds a few counts of this clone. The chain is built from TRBV30 and TRBJ1-1; D is unclear. Germline-derived CDR1 and CDR2 are GTSNPN and SVGIG (reference sequence). This CDR3 has 13 amino acids. V lost 3 bases, J lost 0 bases, and 8 bases lay in between. CDR3 amino acids: CAWRIQLNTEAFF. The CDR3 DNA reads TGTGCCTGGAGGATACAGCTGAACACTGAAGCTTTCTTT.

The chain is built from TRBV4-1 and TRBJ2-3; D is possibly TRBD2 (7 bases). CDR1 is MGHRA and CDR2 is YSYEKL in the germline V gene. With 2 bases removed from V and 6 bases from J, the gap between germline ends came to 21 bases. The CDR3 contains 17 residues. Written as DNA, the CDR3 is TGCGCCAGCAGCCAATCCCCGGGGAGGGGGGGCCCCGATACGCAGTATTTT. This sequence encodes CASSQSPGRGGPDTQYF.

The V gene is TRBV4-2, the J gene TRBJ1-6; D might be TRBD1 (5 bases). Germline lookup yields CDR1 LGHNA and CDR2 YNFKEQ. Trimming took 0 bases from V and 3 from J, leaving 18 bases between them. This CDR3 contains 19 residues. CDR3 region: CASSQDPRGTKIYNSPLHF. The CDR3 nucleotides read TGTGCCAGCAGCCAAGATCCGAGGGGAACGAAGATCTATAATTCACCCCTCCACTTT.

The chain has TRBV7-9 and TRBJ1-5; D gene unclear. Germline V lookup: CDR1 SEHNR, CDR2 FQNEAQ (reference sequence). The CDR3 loop spans 16 amino acids. V was cut by 5 bases and J by 4 bases, with 18 bases left in between. This CDR3 reads CASSMVFEDANQPQHF. CDR3 bases: TGTGCCAGCAGCATGGTATTCGAAGACGCGAATCAGCCCCAGCATTTT.

The rearrangement links TRBV11-2 to TRBJ1-1; no clear D gene. V lost 1 base and J 3 bases, leaving 15 bases between the germline ends. Germline CDR1 SGHAT, CDR2 FQNNGV. The CDR3 runs 16 residues. The CDR3 nucleotides read TGTGCCAGCAGCTTAGTAGGGTTAACTCGGGACACTGAAGCTTTCTTT. Protein product: CASSLVGLTRDTEAFF.

This clone was counted between two and nine times. V gene TRBV7-9 combines with J gene TRBJ1-4; unclear D gene. The CDR3 is made up of 16 amino acids. CDR1 SEHNR and CDR2 FQNEAQ come from the germline V gene (reference sequence). Deletions cut 0 bases from V and 4 bases from J, with 12 bases between. The DNA for the CDR3 is TGTGCCAGCAGCTTAGCGTCTGGCGCGAGTAATGAAAAACTGTTTTTT. Residues: CASSLASGASNEKLFF.

The rearrangement uses TRBV19 and TRBJ1-3; the D gene is possibly TRBD1 (6 bases). The CDR3 sequence is 17 residues long. V was trimmed by 5 bases and J by 0 bases, leaving 17 bases between them. CDR1 and CDR2 from the germline V gene are LNHDA and SQIVND (reference sequence). In nucleotides, the CDR3 is TGTGCCAGTAGTGCAAACAGGGTACTTGGCTCTGGAAACACCATATATTTT. As protein: CASSANRVLGSGNTIYF.

The chain has TRBV5-1 and TRBJ1-4; D is ambiguous. Trimming left V 2 bases short and J 8 bases short, with 16 bases between. The CDR3 runs 15 residues. The V gene's germline CDR1 is SGHRS and CDR2 YFSETQ. The CDR3 loop is CASSFGPGEGEKLFF. The CDR3 nucleotides are TGCGCCAGCAGCTTTGGCCCCGGGGAAGGAGAAAAACTGTTTTTT.

V usage is TRBV11-3 and J usage is TRBJ2-1, with D unclear. This CDR3 is built from 14 residues. Per the germline V gene, CDR1 is SGHNT and CDR2 is YENEEA. V was cut by 5 bases and J by 2 bases, with 10 bases left in between. The CDR3 is CASSPNQAYNEQFF. Written as DNA, the CDR3 is TGTGCCAGCAGCCCGAACCAAGCCTACAATGAGCAGTTCTTC.

V usage is TRBV10-3 and J usage is TRBJ2-1; tentative D call: TRBD2 (6 bases). Germline assignment: CDR1 ENHRY and CDR2 SYGVKD. The CDR3 sequence is 11 residues long. V shed 3 bases and J shed 9 bases, with 6 bases lying between them. The CDR3 loop reads CAISDGGEQFF. In nucleotides, the CDR3 is TGTGCCATCAGTGACGGGGGTGAGCAGTTCTTC.

V is TRBV6-6 and J is TRBJ1-4; D possibly corresponds to TRBD1 (5 bases). CDR1 is MNHNY and CDR2 is SVGAGI in the germline V gene (reference sequence). Trimming took 6 bases from V and 4 from J, leaving 18 bases between them. CDR3 length equals 16 residues. The CDR3 protein is CASRKQRQNLNEKLFF. In nucleotides, the CDR3 is TGTGCCAGCAGAAAACAGAGACAGAACCTTAATGAAAAACTGTTTTTT.

J is TRBJ2-3 and V is TRBV7-2; 9 bases match TRBD2. The germline V gene encodes CDR1 SGHTA and CDR2 FQGNSA. V gave up 3 bases and J gave up 3 bases; unmatched junction bases: 7. The CDR3 runs to 16 residues. CDR3 protein: CASSFYSGGGTDTQYF. The CDR3, as DNA: TGTGCCAGCAGCTTTTATAGCGGGGGTGGTACAGATACGCAGTATTTT.

The V and J genes are TRBV19 and TRBJ1-2; D is possibly TRBD1 (5 bases). Trimming shortened V by 2 bases and J by 7 bases, and 11 bases separated the two germline ends. The CDR3 runs 13 residues. Germline CDR1 and CDR2: LNHDA and SQIVND (reference sequence). The CDR3 DNA reads as TGTGCCAGTAGTATACCCGGGCAGGGTGGCTACACCTTC. It codes for CASSIPGQGGYTF.

This chain links TRBV5-8 with TRBJ1-5; tentatively, D is TRBD1 (6 bases). The germline CDR1 and CDR2 sequences are SGHTS and YDEGEE. The CDR3 is 16 amino acids. The V end lost 4 bases, the J end lost 5 bases, and 19 bases lay between the germline ends. CDR3 bases: TGTGCCAGCAGCCTCGGAGGGGGGCTTAGTGATCAGCCCCAGCATTTT. The encoded protein is CASSLGGGLSDQPQHF.

The chain joins TRBV14 to TRBJ2-7, with 7 bases matching TRBD1. The trim removed 4 bases at V and 6 bases at J, leaving 3 bases unmatched. Germline V gene sequence: CDR1 SGHDN, CDR2 FVKESK. The CDR3 totals 12 residues. The CDR3 DNA sequence: TGTGCCAGCAGCCGAACAGGGGTCGAGCAGTACTTC. Encoded protein: CASSRTGVEQYF.

The DNA of the CDR3 is TGTGCCAGCAGCAATGCGTTGGTAGGGCCGGGACAGCCCCAGCATTTT. Amino acid sequence: CASSNALVGPGQPQHF. V gene TRBV21-1 combines with J gene TRBJ1-5. TRBV21-1 is noted as a pseudogene. The CDR3 covers 16 residues.

The chain couples TRBV7-9 to TRBJ1-2; TRBD1 matches 8 bases. J gave up 8 bases and V 5 bases, and 7 bases lay outside the gene matches. Germline-derived CDR1 and CDR2 are SEHNR and FQNEAQ (reference sequence). The CDR3 totals 13 residues. The CDR3 region is CASSIRQGQGYTF. For the CDR3, the DNA is TGTGCCAGCAGCATTAGACAGGGGCAGGGCTACACCTTC.